This record covers a single TCR beta chain. This sample was included in a study of blood T cell repertoires in COVID-19. Study in general: The United States, Italy and Spain provided the acute and convalescent COVID-19 samples. Sample material is recorded as cDNA or gDNA derived from T cells, B-cell-depleted T cells, or PBMCs.

Here immunoSEQ multiplex PCR was the method, and the copy in TCRdb shows in-frame clones only, minus some. This table has some 90,000 clones, 80% appearing once. The sequenced sample consisted of peripheral blood. The TCR comes from a human donor in a cohort sampled during active COVID-19.

CDR3 in DNA: TGCGCCAGCAGCCCCGCCGGGACAGGGCTTTATGGCTACACCTTC. It is translated as CASSPAGTGLYGYTF. The chain has TRBV4-1 and TRBJ1-2, with 9 positions matching TRBD1. The CDR3 sequence is 15 residues long. V shed 4 bases, J shed 5 bases, and the junction held 8 bases outside the gene matches. CDR1 and CDR2 from the germline V gene are MGHRA and YSYEKL.